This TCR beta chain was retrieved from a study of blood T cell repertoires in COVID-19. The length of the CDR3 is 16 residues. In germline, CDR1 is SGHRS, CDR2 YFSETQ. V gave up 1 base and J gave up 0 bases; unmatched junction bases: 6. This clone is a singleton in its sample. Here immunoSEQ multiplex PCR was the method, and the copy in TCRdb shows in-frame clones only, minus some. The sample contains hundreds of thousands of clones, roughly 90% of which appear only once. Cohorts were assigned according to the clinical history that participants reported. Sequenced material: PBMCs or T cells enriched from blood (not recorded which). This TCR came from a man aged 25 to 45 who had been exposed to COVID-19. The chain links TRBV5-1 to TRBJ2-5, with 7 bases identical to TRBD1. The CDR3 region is CASSLLGGPDQETQYF. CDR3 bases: TGCGCCAGCAGCTTGTTAGGGGGCCCAGACCAAGAGACCCAGTACTTC.